This entry describes one TCR beta chain. Its antigen is not identified. Libraries were prepared by immunoSEQ multiplex PCR; TCRdb keeps only in-frame clonotypes and omits some of them. The sample holds 110,000 to 150,000 clones; more than 85% are singletons and the top ten take roughly 9%. This entry is derived from a study of T cell responses to AZD1222 COVID-19 vaccine. Study-wide points: Targeting of unmutated variant regions was reportedly seen in nearly half of spike-specific TCRs. Mostly white British, mostly female donors; authors suggested clonal diversity may be underestimated. Only 5 or 6 people who got AZD1222 tested seropositive at baseline.

Germline V gene sequence: CDR1 SEHNR, CDR2 FQNEAQ (reference sequence). V was trimmed by 6 bases and J by 10 bases, leaving 13 bases between them. The CDR3 totals 13 residues. The sequencing used peripheral blood, collected on day 0 of AZD1222 vaccination. The origin of this receptor is an adult in good health. The chain is built from TRBV7-9 and TRBJ1-6; no definite D call. The DNA of the CDR3 is TGTGCCAGCAGTGAAACGGACGGCTCACCCCTCCACTTT. Its translation: CASSETDGSPLHF.